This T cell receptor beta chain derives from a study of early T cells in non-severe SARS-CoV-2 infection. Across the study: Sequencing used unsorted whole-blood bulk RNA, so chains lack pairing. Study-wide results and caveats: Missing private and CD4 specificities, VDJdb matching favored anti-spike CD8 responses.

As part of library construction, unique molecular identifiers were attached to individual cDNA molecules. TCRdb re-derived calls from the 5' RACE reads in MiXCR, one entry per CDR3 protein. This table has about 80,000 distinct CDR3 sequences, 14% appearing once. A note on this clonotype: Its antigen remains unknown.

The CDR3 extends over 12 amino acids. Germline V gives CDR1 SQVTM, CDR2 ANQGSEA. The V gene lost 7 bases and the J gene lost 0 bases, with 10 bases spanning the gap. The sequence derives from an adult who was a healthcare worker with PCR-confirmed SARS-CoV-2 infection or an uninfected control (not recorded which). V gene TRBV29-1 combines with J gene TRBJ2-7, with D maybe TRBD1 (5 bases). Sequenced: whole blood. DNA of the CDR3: TGCAGCGCAGGGCCGGACTCCTACGAGCAGTACTTC. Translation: CSAGPDSYEQYF.